Listed here is a single T cell receptor beta chain. Its target antigen remains unknown. Base-call qualities are not available, and no considerably larger clone is one nucleotide away. TCRbeta CDR3 regions were amplified from genomic DNA by means of the immunoSEQ Assay, a bias-controlled multiplex PCR. Processing in the source paper ran as follows. The number of nucleated cells in each sample was estimated from the amplification of reference gene primers within the assay. To quantify the absolute abundance of each unique TCRbeta CDR3 rearrangement, sequence reads were collapsed and filtered. For each sample, productive Simpson clonality was calculated as the square root of Simpson's diversity index over productive rearrangements. TCRdb stores this immuneACCESS table with in-frame sequences only. Part of the clones is absent; in the studies checked, under half of the shortfall reflects unresolved V genes, and no reason is known for the rest. That table supplies the V and J calls and clone size; D and trimming were determined from the DNA. The sample has almost 250,000 clones on record, about 88% of them singletons. The ten largest clones take up 1.5% to 2% of the sample.

In the prospective study, participants were roughly 18 to 100 years old, resided in about two dozen geographic areas of the United States, and were enrolled through a virtual design. To assign participants to cohorts, the prospective study relied on clinical history that participants themselves reported in a screening survey and a study questionnaire. For ImmuneRACE Cohort 3, a participant was defined as recovered based on two consecutive negative NP/OP PCR tests, clearance by a healthcare professional, or resolution of symptoms. In the prospective study, mobile phlebotomists collected whole blood, serum and a nasopharyngeal or oropharyngeal swab from each participant. Over an approximately 2-month period, participants in the prospective study had the option of providing additional blood draws and questionnaires. Before DNA extraction, prospective study blood samples were shipped either frozen or at room temperature.

These data are taken from a study of blood T cell repertoires in COVID-19 (dated by TCRdb to 2020 to 2021). In terms of the full investigation: Samples from collaborators originated in the United States, Italy and Spain and spanned both the acute and convalescent phases of COVID-19. The repertoires were released in a freely available public database meant as a resource for research on the immune response to SARS-CoV-2. A de-identified subject ID, COVID-19 status, age in years and sex were almost always included in the sample metadata. The dataset comprised deeply sampled blood TCRbeta repertoires from subjects exposed to, actively infected with, or recovered from COVID-19. Samples were obtained from the ongoing ImmuneRACE study (first 160 participants) and from 1,000 to 1,500 subjects provided by 6 global collaborators. The material from the prospective study consisted of cDNA or gDNA derived from T cells, B-cell-depleted T cells, or PBMCs. Where available, HLA class I and class II types were taken from metadata supplied by the sample provider and were not determined by assay-based typing. The full study reports these points: The amount of clinical and demographic metadata varied by source and participant and was provided uncurated.

V sheds 0 bases and J sheds 0 bases, leaving 9 bases between their ends. Per the germline V gene, SGHAT is the CDR1 and FQNNGV is the CDR2. The CDR3 sequence holds 15 residues, the cysteine and phenylalanine included. Only CDR3 DNA remains: 45 bases, in frame from the first base. The chain uses TRBV11-2 and TRBJ2-7; 5 matching bases give a weak D call of TRBD2. The specimen sequenced was PBMCs or T cells enriched from blood (not recorded which). This TCR derives from a woman in her fifties or sixties who had recovered from COVID-19. The CDR3 sequence is CASSLDRTHSYEQYF. Read as DNA, the sequence is TGTGCCAGCAGCTTAGACCGGACTCACTCCTACGAGCAGTACTTC. The full variable domain, completed from the reference TRBV11-2 and TRBJ2-7 proteins outside the CDR3, reads EAGVAQSPRYKIIEKRQSVAFWCNPISGHATLYWYQQILGQGPKLLIQFQNNGVVDDSQLPKDRFSAERLKGVDSTLKIQPAKLEDSAVYLCASSLDRTHSYEQYFGPGTRLTVT.